This T cell receptor (beta chain) was obtained from a study of cytomegalovirus exposure and HLA in healthy donors. General observations from the study: In an earlier analysis, about 87% or about 30%: the productive usage of most TCR beta V segments. A later look showed TCR association rates differing by HLA locus, highest for DRB1 and lowest for HLA-C.

The CDR3 contains 12 residues. V was clipped by 1 base and J by 8 bases, with 6 bases between them. Germline CDR1 is SGHVS and CDR2 is FNYEAQ. With 60 Vbeta and 13 Jbeta primers, the PCR was carried out. Measured with immunoSEQ multiplex PCR; TCRdb has only the in-frame clones, and not every one. The repertoire holds some 140,000 clones, with just under 80% as singletons. To note about this clone: What it binds is unknown.

V is TRBV7-6 and J is TRBJ2-1, with unresolved D. Specimen: PBMCs. This clonotype was sampled from a man younger than 40 in good health. The CDR3 loop is CASSLVEHEQFF. CDR3 in DNA: TGTGCCAGCAGCTTAGTAGAACATGAGCAGTTCTTC.